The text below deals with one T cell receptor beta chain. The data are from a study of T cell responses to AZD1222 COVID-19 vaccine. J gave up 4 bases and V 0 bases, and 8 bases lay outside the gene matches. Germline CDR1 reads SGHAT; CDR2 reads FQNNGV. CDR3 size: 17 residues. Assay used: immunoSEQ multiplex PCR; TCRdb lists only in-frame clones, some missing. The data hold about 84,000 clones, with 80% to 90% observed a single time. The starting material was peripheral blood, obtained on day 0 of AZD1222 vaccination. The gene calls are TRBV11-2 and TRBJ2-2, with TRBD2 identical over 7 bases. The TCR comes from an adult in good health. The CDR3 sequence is CASSLDPAGEVTGELFF. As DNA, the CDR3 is TGTGCCAGCAGCTTAGACCCCGCGGGAGAGGTCACCGGGGAGCTGTTTTTT.